This TCR beta chain was observed in a study of cytomegalovirus exposure and HLA in healthy donors. Study details: There were about 85 million unique TCRs (from HLA-typed donors) in an early data release.

Details on this clone: No antigen is known for it.

Overall study findings and caveats: Several of the most significant clusters appeared, in a later analysis, to be linked to common viral pathogens. Researchers reported that a few CMV-associated chains were confirmed in vitro as CMV antigen-specific.

The PCR made use of 60 Vbeta and 13 Jbeta primers. Data came from immunoSEQ multiplex PCR; TCRdb stores just in-frame clones and leaves some out. The sample lists roughly 60,000 clones, approximately 75% seen once, with approximately 3.4% in the top ten. Losses at the gene ends were 7 bases for V and 0 bases for J; bases not matched to a gene: 5. The germline V gene encodes CDR1 SNHLY and CDR2 FYNNEI. This CDR3 comprises 14 residues. This TCR derives from a woman aged 40 to 50 in good health and CMV-seropositive. Sequencing used PBMCs. This rearrangement joins TRBV2 to TRBJ1-2; 7 nucleotides line up with TRBD1. The DNA of the CDR3 is TGTGCCAGCACACGGACAGGCTCTAACTATGGCTACACCTTC. Its protein product is CASTRTGSNYGYTF.